A selection of T cell receptor beta chains follows, all from one sample in a study of OX40 agonist ivuxolimab in advanced cancers. The table came from immunoSEQ multiplex PCR; TCRdb's copy has only in-frame clones and leaves some out. Of 80,000 or so clones in the sample, more than 90% were seen once. Sequencing was performed on CD4+ or CD8+ T cells sorted from blood, taken in a trial of the OX40 agonist ivuxolimab. These receptors were obtained from an adult with an advanced solid tumor such as melanoma, head and neck, liver or kidney cancer. Each CDR3 is given without its conserved first and last residue.

v_gene,j_gene,CDR3aa
TRBV9,TRBJ2-1,ASSSLDRDDLNEQF
TRBV2,TRBJ2-7,ATTGAYEQY
TRBV30,TRBJ1-4,AWSVQGSEKLF
TRBV12-5,TRBJ2-5,ASGLGQGEVETQY
TRBV30,TRBJ2-5,ALRASSQETQY
TRBV7-9,TRBJ1-1,ASRPPTGWNTEAF
TRBV7-2,TRBJ2-5,ASSVMAGQRETQY
TRBV27,TRBJ1-5,ASSLGTGGGNQPQH
TRBV5-4,TRBJ2-7,ASSLDYSYEQY
TRBV6-1,TRBJ2-1,ASSDRGPNEQF
TRBV15,TRBJ1-2,ATSREPPNPYGYT
TRBV6-5,TRBJ1-5,ASSGTGNQPQH
TRBV6-4,TRBJ2-2,ASSEGGTGELF
TRBV1,NA,TSSQDGPSLAYEQY
TRBV7-9,TRBJ2-1,ASSPILAGGI
TRBV6-1,TRBJ2-5,ASRKKETSLETQY
TRBV27,TRBJ2-2,ASSLWQPRTGELF
TRBV5-4,TRBJ2-5,ASSSRGQQETQY
TRBV18,TRBJ2-7,ASSLPGLERNEQY
TRBV5-4,TRBJ1-2,ASSLEGVYGYT
TRBV2,TRBJ2-3,ASKDHLGASTDTQY
TRBV21-1,TRBJ1-3,AIGPPPGQGRGNTIY
TRBV19,TRBJ1-2,ASDRGDGYT
TRBV6-5,TRBJ1-1,ASRLRQGSEAF
TRBV5-6,TRBJ1-3,ASSPRTTIGNTIY
TRBV9,TRBJ2-1,ASSVEVGSSYNEQF
TRBV2,TRBJ2-1,ASSEQGATYNEQF
TRBV6-5,TRBJ1-2,ASSSDSSYGYT
TRBV19,TRBJ2-3,APPGVADTQY
TRBV14,TRBJ2-2,ASSLYSGTANTGELF
TRBV13,TRBJ1-3,ASSPTGPSGNTIY
TRBV5-1,TRBJ2-2,ASSLEVGRNTGELF
TRBV5-1,NA,ASSLAAGGPREQY
TRBV10-2,TRBJ1-5,ASSESGDPGNQPQH
TRBV29-1,TRBJ1-1,SVDRVAEAF
TRBV30,TRBJ1-4,AGKRDGDNEKLF
TRBV30,TRBJ2-5,AWRKAGGQETQY
TRBV6-5,TRBJ1-1,ASSFRGDWNTEAF
TRBV5-6,TRBJ1-2,ASSPTGGLAYGYT
TRBV4-1,TRBJ1-5,ASSQGRDQPQH
TRBV5-5,TRBJ2-3,ASSLGGGPADTQY
TRBV19,TRBJ2-1,ASSSFSGIYNEQF
TRBV5-4,TRBJ1-5,ASSSDGESRPQH
TRBV18,TRBJ1-2,ASSENLGQGPYGYT
TRBV7-9,TRBJ2-7,ASSASQGAYEQY
TRBV4-2,TRBJ2-1,ASSQDPGRSGSNEQF
TRBV28,TRBJ1-2,ASSPPGHGYT
TRBV11-2,TRBJ2-7,ASSPQGGGGYEQY
TRBV19,TRBJ1-1,ASSIGGVRLNTEAF
TRBV27,TRBJ1-1,ASSLLGDTEAF